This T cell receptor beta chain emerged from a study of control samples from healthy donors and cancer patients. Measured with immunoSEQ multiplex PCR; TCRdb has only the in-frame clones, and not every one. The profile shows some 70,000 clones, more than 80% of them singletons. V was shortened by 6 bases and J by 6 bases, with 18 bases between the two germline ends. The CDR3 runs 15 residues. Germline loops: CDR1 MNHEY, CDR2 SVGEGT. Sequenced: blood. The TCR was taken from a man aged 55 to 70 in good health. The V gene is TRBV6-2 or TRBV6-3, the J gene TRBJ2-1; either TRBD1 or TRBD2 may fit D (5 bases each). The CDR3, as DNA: TGTGCCAGCAGCTTGGGGACCCCCCCCCGCAATGAGCAGTTCTTC. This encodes CASSLGTPPRNEQFF.